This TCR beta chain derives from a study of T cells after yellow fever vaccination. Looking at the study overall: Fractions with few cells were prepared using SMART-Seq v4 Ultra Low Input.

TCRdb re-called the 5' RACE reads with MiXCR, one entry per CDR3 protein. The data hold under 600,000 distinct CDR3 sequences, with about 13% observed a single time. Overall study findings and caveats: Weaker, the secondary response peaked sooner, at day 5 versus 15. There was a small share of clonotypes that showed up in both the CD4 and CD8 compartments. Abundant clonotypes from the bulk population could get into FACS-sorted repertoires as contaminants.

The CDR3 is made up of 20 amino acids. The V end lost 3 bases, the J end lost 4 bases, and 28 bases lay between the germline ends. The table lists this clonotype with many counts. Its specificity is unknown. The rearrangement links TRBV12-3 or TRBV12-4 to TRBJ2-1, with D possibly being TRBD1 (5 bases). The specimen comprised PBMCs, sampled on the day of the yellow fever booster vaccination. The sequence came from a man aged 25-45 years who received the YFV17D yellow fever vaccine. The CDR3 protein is CASSLYGPLRRGLWYNEQFF. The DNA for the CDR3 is TGTGCCAGCAGTTTGTATGGCCCCTTGAGAAGGGGTCTTTGGTACAATGAGCAGTTCTTC.